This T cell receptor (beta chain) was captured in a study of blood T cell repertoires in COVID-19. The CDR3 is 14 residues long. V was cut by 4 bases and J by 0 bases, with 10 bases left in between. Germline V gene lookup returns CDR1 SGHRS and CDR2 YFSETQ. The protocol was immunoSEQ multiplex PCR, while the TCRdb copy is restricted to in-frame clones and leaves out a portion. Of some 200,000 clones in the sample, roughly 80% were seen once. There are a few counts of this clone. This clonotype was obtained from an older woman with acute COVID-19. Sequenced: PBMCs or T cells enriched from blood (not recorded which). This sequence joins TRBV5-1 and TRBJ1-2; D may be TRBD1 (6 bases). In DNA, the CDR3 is TGCGCCAGCAGCCCCAGGGGAGCTAACTATGGCTACACCTTC. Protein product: CASSPRGANYGYTF.